This passage covers 25 T cell receptor beta chains from one sample sequenced in a study of early T cells in non-severe SARS-CoV-2 infection (dated by TCRdb to about 2021). Library prep was done by 5' RACE. This sample was sequenced with a NextSeq 500. Using fastp trimming at Q25 and MiXCR clonotype assembly, TCRdb reanalyzed the public sequencing data and kept in-frame beta chains. All rows with the same CDR3 protein become a single entry with the most common DNA and genes. In all, the sample holds tens of thousands of distinct CDR3 sequences, and 5% to 6.5% of those were seen once. The biggest ten clones account for 30% of the sample. The sample consisted of whole blood. These receptors all come from an adult who was a healthcare worker with PCR-confirmed SARS-CoV-2 infection or an uninfected control (not recorded which).

This clonotype was counted many times. The chain couples TRBV19 to TRBJ1-5; possibly TRBD1 for D (6 bases). Germline V gene data show CDR1 as LNHDA and CDR2 as SQIVND (reference sequence). This CDR3 contains 15 residues. V lost 7 bases to trimming and J lost 4 bases, with 17 bases between them. CDR3 region: CASTLTGTGNQPQHF. CDR3 bases: TGTGCCAGTACCCTCACAGGGACTGGAAATCAGCCCCAGCATTTT.

The sample holds many counts of this clonotype. The CDR3 sequence is CASSELSEGRSYGYTF. In DNA, the CDR3 is TGTGCCAGCAGTGAATTATCTGAGGGACGGAGCTATGGCTACACCTTC. The rearrangement links TRBV25-1 to TRBJ1-2, with D possibly matching TRBD1 (5 bases). This CDR3 region has 16 residues. V was pared by 1 base and J by 4 bases, with 16 bases between. Germline CDR1 reads MGHDK; CDR2 reads SYGVNS.

In this sample, this clonotype turned up once. A much larger clone differs by one base, so this may be a read error. The chain has TRBV4-2 and TRBJ2-3; 7 bases line up with TRBD2. The CDR3 sequence is 14 residues long. Germline V gives CDR1 LGHNA, CDR2 YNFKEQ. CDR3 loop: CVSSQEAGADTQYF. DNA for the CDR3: TGTGTCAGCAGCCAAGAGGCGGGGGCAGATACGCAGTATTTT.

The chain couples TRBV6-5 to TRBJ2-3; D is unclear. The V gene's germline CDR1 is MNHEY and CDR2 SVGAGI. Between the trimmed V and J ends, which lost 6 bases and 1 base, there was a span of 14 bases. The CDR3 has 15 residues. Here the CDR3 DNA reads TGTGCCAGCAGCGCTTTCCTAAGGGGCACAGATACGCAGTATTTT. Its protein product is CASSAFLRGTDTQYF.

At least ten counts were recorded for this clonotype. This chain links TRBV5-1 with TRBJ2-7; 9 nucleotides line up with TRBD1. The CDR3 is made up of 14 amino acids. Trimming took 2 bases from V and 6 from J; bases not matched to a gene: 6. CDR1 is SGHRS, CDR2 YFSETQ, per germline. CDR3 residues: CASSLSGTGIEQYF. CDR3 in DNA: TGCGCCAGCAGCTTAAGCGGGACAGGGATCGAGCAGTACTTC.

This clonotype has a count of ten or more. The V gene is TRBV6-6, the J gene TRBJ2-7; D perhaps matches TRBD2 (5 bases). CDR1 and CDR2 (germline): MNHNY, SVGAGI (reference sequence). Trimming took off 2 bases at V and 6 bases at J, with 14 bases between the two ends. This CDR3 is 14 amino acids long. The CDR3 spells CASSYTTLGSEQYF. CDR3 DNA sequence: TGTGCCAGCAGTTACACAACGCTAGGGAGCGAGCAGTACTTC.

In this sample, this clonotype turned up many times. The rearrangement uses TRBV11-3 and TRBJ2-5, with unresolved D. CDR3 length: 13 residues. In germline, CDR1 is SGHNT, CDR2 YENEEA. V was shortened by 5 bases and J by 5 bases, with 12 bases between the two germline ends. Here the CDR3 reads CASSPPSGETQYF. The CDR3 bases are TGTGCCAGCAGCCCCCCGTCCGGTGAGACCCAGTACTTC.

This clonotype was recorded at least ten times. The rearrangement links TRBV7-3 to TRBJ2-6; D ambiguous. This CDR3 has 18 residues. CDR1 is SGHTA and CDR2 is FQGTGA in the germline V gene. Trimming removed 2 bases at V and 0 bases at J, with 14 bases between. In DNA, the CDR3 is TGTGCCAGCAGCTTACTGTCCGAAACGAGCTCTGGGGCCAACGTCCTGACTTTC. As protein: CASSLLSETSSGANVLTF.

This clonotype appeared many times. The V call is TRBV24-1, the J call TRBJ2-2; 8 bases are a match to TRBD1. The CDR3 is 14 residues long. CDR1 and CDR2 from the germline V gene are KGHDR and SFDVKD. J gave up 4 bases and V 9 bases, and 6 bases lay outside the gene matches. CDR3 sequence reads: CATRQGRGTGELFF. DNA for the CDR3: TGTGCCACCCGACAGGGGCGTGGCACCGGGGAGCTGTTTTTT.

This clonotype has a handful of counts. This rearrangement joins TRBV7-6 to TRBJ2-1; 12 bases map to TRBD2. The germline V gene has CDR1 SGHVS and CDR2 FNYEAQ. V shed 0 bases and J 7 bases; nucleotides not matched to a gene: 4. The CDR3 runs 16 residues. The CDR3 coding sequence is TGTGCCAGCAGCTTAGCGACTAGCGGGAGAATAAATGAGCAGTTCTTC. Translation gives CASSLATSGRINEQFF.

This clonotype was seen repeatedly, ten times or more. The chain links TRBV19 to TRBJ1-2; D is perhaps TRBD1 (6 bases). V was shortened by 3 bases and J by 2 bases, with 13 bases between the two germline ends. This CDR3 contains 15 residues. Germline lookup yields CDR1 LNHDA and CDR2 SQIVND (reference sequence). Here the CDR3 DNA reads TGTGCCAGTAGTATTTTCGGGGGCCAGAACTATGGCTACACCTTC. The encoded protein is CASSIFGGQNYGYTF.

This chain joins TRBV20-1 and TRBJ2-2, with 14 bases lining up with TRBD2. Looked up from germline, CDR1 is DFQATT and CDR2 is SNEGSKA (reference sequence). J lost 2 bases, V lost 1 base, and 9 bases had no gene match. The CDR3 loop spans 19 amino acids. The CDR3 coding sequence is TGCAGTGCTAGAGTGCCCCCAGGGACTAGCGGGGGAAACACCGGGGAGCTGTTTTTT. Translation: CSARVPPGTSGGNTGELFF.

This clonotype was recorded many times. This chain links TRBV12-3 or TRBV12-4 with TRBJ2-3; TRBD2 agrees at 10 bases. The J segment lost 8 bases and the V segment lost 6 bases, leaving 8 bases of the junction unmatched. The CDR3 has 14 amino acids. The CDR3 nucleotides read TGTGCCAGCAGACAAGCGGGGGGGCCTTTTACGCAGTATTTT. It encodes CASRQAGGPFTQYF.

Many counts were recorded for this clonotype. The J gene is TRBJ2-3, the V gene TRBV7-2; 7 bases are shared with TRBD2. This CDR3 is built from 17 residues. Germline trimming cut 4 bases from V and 2 bases from J; bases unmatched to any gene: 12. CDR1 is SGHTA, CDR2 FQGNSA, per germline. The CDR3 sequence is CASSSRTKRGYTDTQYF. The CDR3 coding sequence is TGTGCCAGCAGCTCCCGGACTAAGCGGGGTTACACAGATACGCAGTATTTT.

CDR3 coding DNA: TGTGCCAGCTCACCAGGGCCGGGCACACGGCCCCAGCATTTT. It translates to CASSPGPGTRPQHF. The chain uses TRBV18 and TRBJ1-5; D gene uncertain. The CDR3 totals 14 residues. Germline V gene lookup returns CDR1 KGHSH and CDR2 LQKENI. The V end lost 2 bases, the J end lost 9 bases, and 14 bases lay between the germline ends.

This clonotype was seen more than once but under ten times. The CDR3 region is CASATGVKYTGELFF. The CDR3, as DNA: TGTGCCAGCGCGACAGGGGTGAAGTACACCGGGGAGCTGTTTTTT. The chain combines TRBV12-3 or TRBV12-4 with TRBJ2-2; 8 nucleotides line up with TRBD1. The CDR3 extends over 15 amino acids. V dropped 8 bases and J dropped 3; count of bases not matched to a gene: 8.

This clonotype was recorded many times. The rearrangement joins TRBV9 to TRBJ1-1; 11 bases align to TRBD1. Germline loops: CDR1 SGDLS, CDR2 YYNGEE. The CDR3 has 15 amino acids. Trimming cost V 4 bases and J 4 bases; bases outside gene matches: 6. CDR3 in amino acids: CASSYGGTGGTEAFF. The CDR3 DNA sequence: TGTGCCAGCAGCTATGGAGGGACAGGGGGCACTGAAGCTTTCTTT.

A few counts support this clonotype. CDR3 sequence reads: CASSRLSGGGGDTGELFF. The CDR3 nucleotides read TGTGCCAGCAGCCGGCTATCCGGGGGAGGGGGCGACACCGGGGAGCTGTTTTTT. V and J are TRBV5-4 and TRBJ2-2; possibly TRBD1 or TRBD2 for D (7 bases each). The length of the CDR3 is 18 residues. CDR1 is SGHNT and CDR2 is YYREEE in the germline V gene (reference sequence). V was shortened by 4 bases and J by 3 bases, with 22 bases between the two germline ends.

At least ten counts were recorded for this clonotype. The chain combines TRBV6-6 with TRBJ1-1; D unclear. The CDR3 consists of 13 residues. V was trimmed by 2 bases and J by 3 bases, leaving 7 bases between them. CDR1 MNHNY and CDR2 SVGAGI come from the germline V gene (reference sequence). The CDR3 reads CASSYGRDTEAFF. The CDR3 DNA reads as TGTGCCAGCAGTTACGGGCGGGACACTGAAGCTTTCTTT.

This clonotype occurred many times. The V and J genes are TRBV20-1 and TRBJ2-1; 12 nucleotides match TRBD2. V lost 7 bases to trimming and J lost 3 bases; unmatched junction nucleotides: 7. Per the germline V gene, CDR1 is DFQATT and CDR2 is SNEGSKA (reference sequence). The CDR3 runs 15 residues. This CDR3 is CSVTPTSGGYNEQFF. The DNA of the CDR3 is TGCAGTGTCACCCCGACTAGCGGGGGCTACAATGAGCAGTTCTTC.

This clonotype was seen repeatedly, ten times or more. CDR3 amino acids: CASSLGSTEYNEQFF. The CDR3 DNA is TGTGCCAGCAGCTTAGGCTCTACGGAGTACAATGAGCAGTTCTTC. The gene calls are TRBV7-9 and TRBJ2-1; no clear D. From germline, CDR1 is SEHNR and CDR2 FQNEAQ (reference sequence). This CDR3 contains 15 residues. Trimming removed 1 base from V and 4 bases from J, with 11 bases in between.

There are many counts of this clonotype. V usage is TRBV5-1 and J usage is TRBJ1-2; TRBD1 aligns across 7 bases. CDR3 length: 15 amino acids. With V trimmed by 1 base and J by 2 bases, 5 bases remained unmatched. Per germline, CDR1 SGHRS and CDR2 YFSETQ. The CDR3 loop is CASSLPQTGNYGYTF. CDR3 DNA: TGCGCCAGCAGCTTGCCCCAGACAGGGAACTATGGCTACACCTTC.

The chain recombines TRBV18 with TRBJ2-3; D remains ambiguous. V lost 0 bases and J 2 bases, leaving 6 bases between the germline ends. Germline CDR1 reads KGHSH; CDR2 reads LQKENI. This CDR3 region has 14 residues. The CDR3 region is CASSPPLHTDTQYF. The CDR3 nucleotides read TGTGCCAGCTCACCACCTCTCCACACAGATACGCAGTATTTT.

This clonotype was observed many times. This sequence joins TRBV20-1 and TRBJ2-7, with D possibly called TRBD1 or TRBD2 (5 bases each). From germline, CDR1 is DFQATT and CDR2 SNEGSKA (reference sequence). The CDR3 spans 12 residues. V shed 6 bases and J shed 2 bases, with 11 bases lying between them. The CDR3 bases are TGCAGTGCGACCGGGGCCCCCTACGAGCAGTACTTC. Translating it yields CSATGAPYEQYF.

This clonotype occurred many times. The V gene is TRBV28, the J gene TRBJ2-7, with unresolved D. The CDR3 covers 13 residues. The V and J ends lost 6 bases and 2 bases respectively, with 11 bases between them. From germline, CDR1 is MDHEN and CDR2 SYDVKM. The CDR3 loop reads CASRLDKPYEQYF. The CDR3 DNA is TGTGCCAGCAGGCTTGACAAACCCTACGAGCAGTACTTC.